These 25 T cell receptor beta chains share one sample of origin, sequenced in a study of T cells in Graves' hyperthyroidism and ophthalmopathy. The CDR3 regions of TCR beta were amplified from RNA transcripts. The TCR CDR3 was amplified in a first-round RT-PCR using the HTBI primer set. TCRdb processed the multiplex PCR reads anew with MiXCR; each CDR3 protein has one entry. Of roughly 560,000 distinct CDR3 sequences in the sample, approximately 15% are singletons; the top ten hold roughly 4.5%. The sample comprised blood. These receptors were collected from a woman aged 40 to 50 with Graves' ophthalmopathy.

This clonotype has at least ten counts. This sequence joins TRBV19 and TRBJ1-3; D ambiguous. V was trimmed by 3 bases and J by 2 bases, leaving 14 bases between them. The CDR3 covers 16 residues. Germline assignment: CDR1 LNHDA and CDR2 SQIVND (reference sequence). CDR3 in amino acids: CASSIMASEAGNTIYF. In nucleotides, the CDR3 is TGTGCCAGTAGTATCATGGCCTCCGAGGCTGGAAACACCATATATTTT.

V usage is TRBV12-3 or TRBV12-4 and J usage is TRBJ2-7; D may correspond to TRBD1 or TRBD2 (5 bases each). The CDR3 extends over 13 amino acids. Trimming removed 3 bases from V and 3 bases from J, with 9 bases in between. The CDR3 loop is CASSFEGFYEQYF. The CDR3 DNA follows: TGTGCCAGCAGTTTTGAGGGGTTCTACGAGCAGTACTTC.

This clonotype has only a few counts. This sequence joins TRBV2 and TRBJ1-2; possibly TRBD1 for D (5 bases). There are 15 residues in the CDR3. V was cut by 2 bases and J by 4 bases, with 14 bases left in between. Germline lookup yields CDR1 SNHLY and CDR2 FYNNEI. The CDR3 nucleotides are TGTGCCAGCAGTGAATTGTTGGGCGGGGGCTATGGCTACACCTTC. Residues: CASSELLGGGYGYTF.

This clonotype has at least ten counts. This chain connects TRBV6-5 to TRBJ1-5, with D perhaps TRBD1 (5 bases). The CDR3 consists of 14 residues. CDR1 and CDR2 (germline): MNHEY, SVGAGI. Trimming took 4 bases from V and 3 from J, leaving 10 bases between them. This chain's CDR3 is CASSLSGHNQPQHF. For the CDR3, the DNA is TGTGCCAGCAGTTTATCAGGGCACAATCAGCCCCAGCATTTT.

This clonotype was found a few times. V gene TRBV7-9 combines with J gene TRBJ2-2; no clear D. Germline assignment: CDR1 SEHNR and CDR2 FQNEAQ (reference sequence). Deletions cut 5 bases from V and 1 base from J, with 11 bases between. This CDR3 is 15 amino acids long. In DNA form, the CDR3 reads TGTGCCAGCAGCGGTCGATACTTGAACACCGGGGAGCTGTTTTTT. Its protein product is CASSGRYLNTGELFF.

The V call is TRBV3-1, the J call TRBJ2-6, with 7 bases identical to TRBD1. With 6 bases clipped from V and 0 bases from J, the junction kept 11 bases outside the gene matches. The CDR3 has 18 amino acids. From germline, CDR1 is LGHDT and CDR2 YNNKEL (reference sequence). The CDR3 region is CASRPDRVMVSGANVLTF. The DNA of the CDR3 is TGTGCCAGCAGGCCAGACAGGGTGATGGTCTCTGGGGCCAACGTCCTGACTTTC. The whole variable domain, filled in from reference TRBV3-1 and TRBJ2-6, reads DTAVSQTPKYLVTQMGNDKSIKCEQNLGHDTMYWYKQDSKKFLKIMFSYNNKELIINETVPNRFSPKSPDKAHLNLHINSLELGDSAVYFCASRPDRVMVSGANVLTFGAGSRLTVL.

This clonotype was detected many times. This sequence joins TRBV27 and TRBJ1-2; 7 bases match TRBD1. Germline CDR1 reads MNHEY; CDR2 reads SMNVEV (reference sequence). There are 13 residues in the CDR3. The V segment lost 8 bases and the J segment 2 bases; nucleotides outside the gene matches: 5. CDR3 in amino acids: CASGRDSNYGYTF. The CDR3 nucleotides are TGTGCCAGCGGGCGGGACAGCAACTATGGCTACACCTTC.

This clonotype was seen repeatedly, ten times or more. The gene calls are TRBV7-9 and TRBJ1-2; a weak D match, TRBD1 (5 bases). V was trimmed by 8 bases and J by 3 bases, leaving 13 bases between them. CDR1 is SEHNR and CDR2 is FQNEAQ in the germline V gene (reference sequence). The CDR3 sequence is 13 residues long. CDR3 nucleotide sequence: TGTGCCAGCCAGTGGAGGGGCGACTATGGCTACACCTTC. Protein product: CASQWRGDYGYTF.

In this sample, this clonotype turned up many times. CDR3 bases: TGCAGCGTTGAGGGTCCGACAGGGGCCGAGGTGGGCTACGAGCAGTACTTC. Protein: CSVEGPTGAEVGYEQYF. The chain joins TRBV29-1 to TRBJ2-7, with TRBD1 matching over 8 bases. Trimming at V came to 3 bases and at J to 3 bases, leaving 16 bases not matched to a gene. Per germline, CDR1 SQVTM and CDR2 ANQGSEA. CDR3 length: 17 amino acids.

This clonotype has ten or more counts. The chain uses TRBV7-2 and TRBJ2-7; 8 positions match TRBD2. This CDR3 comprises 13 residues. V dropped 5 bases and J dropped 9; count of bases not matched to a gene: 9. The V gene's germline CDR1 is SGHTA and CDR2 FQGNSA. The CDR3 spells CASSPGLATVQYF. The CDR3, as DNA: TGTGCCAGCAGCCCAGGACTAGCCACCGTGCAGTACTTC.

This clonotype has at least ten counts. The rearrangement links TRBV11-2 to TRBJ2-5, with 10 bases that match TRBD2. V trimming: 0 bases; J trimming: 4 bases; junction bases outside the gene matches: 14. The CDR3 has 19 amino acids. Per germline, CDR1 SGHAT and CDR2 FQNNGV. As DNA, the CDR3 is TGTGCCAGCAGCTTAGACGCCGGACGGAGCGGGAGGGGAGGAGAGACCCAGTACTTC. It yields the protein CASSLDAGRSGRGGETQYF.

The table lists this clonotype with many counts. This chain links TRBV12-3 or TRBV12-4 with TRBJ1-2, with D perhaps matching TRBD1 (6 bases). V was cut by 6 bases and J by 5 bases, with 16 bases left in between. CDR3 length equals 14 residues. CDR3 protein: CASSPDSSSYGYTF. In DNA, the CDR3 is TGTGCCAGCAGCCCGGACAGCTCCTCGTATGGCTACACCTTC.

This clonotype was recorded at least ten times. This sequence joins TRBV29-1 and TRBJ2-7; D might be TRBD2 (6 bases). This CDR3 comprises 14 residues. Trimming shortened V by 0 bases and J by 3 bases, and 12 bases separated the two germline ends. CDR1 SQVTM and CDR2 ANQGSEA come from the germline V gene. CDR3 sequence (DNA): TGCAGCGTTGAAGAGCGGGGTTCTTTCTACGAGCAGTACTTC. It is translated as CSVEERGSFYEQYF.

The genes are TRBV14 and TRBJ2-7, with D perhaps matching TRBD1 or TRBD2 (5 bases each). From germline, CDR1 is SGHDN and CDR2 FVKESK. The length of the CDR3 is 16 residues. V was pared by 4 bases and J by 7 bases, with 23 bases between. CDR3 amino acids: CASSPVIASGAPEQYF. The DNA of the CDR3 is TGTGCCAGCAGCCCTGTGATAGCTTCCGGGGCTCCGGAGCAGTACTTC.

V and J are TRBV6-1 and TRBJ2-7; D gene uncertain. The CDR3 length is 13 residues. V lost 0 bases to trimming and J lost 3 bases, with 6 bases between them. Germline V gives CDR1 MNHNS, CDR2 SASEGT. The CDR3 is CASSEAGFYEQYF. CDR3 coding DNA: TGTGCCAGCAGTGAAGCGGGTTTCTACGAGCAGTACTTC.

Ten or more counts support this clonotype. This chain uses TRBV7-9 with TRBJ2-5; TRBD2 aligns across 7 bases. Germline V gives CDR1 SEHNR, CDR2 FQNEAQ (reference sequence). Germline trimming cut 4 bases from V and 2 bases from J; bases unmatched to any gene: 7. The CDR3 spans 15 residues. The CDR3 region is CASSSPSGDQETQYF. The CDR3 DNA reads as TGTGCCAGCAGCTCCCCTAGCGGAGATCAAGAGACCCAGTACTTC.

The J gene is TRBJ2-7, the V gene TRBV11-2, with TRBD1 as a possible D gene (6 bases). The CDR3 extends over 13 amino acids. From germline, CDR1 is SGHAT and CDR2 FQNNGV. The V gene lost 1 base and the J gene lost 4 bases, with 8 bases spanning the gap. CDR3 nucleotides: TGTGCCAGCAGCTTAGGACAGGAATACGAGCAGTACTTC. This sequence encodes CASSLGQEYEQYF. The full variable domain, in which reference TRBV11-2 and TRBJ2-7 provide the parts outside the CDR3, is EAGVAQSPRYKIIEKRQSVAFWCNPISGHATLYWYQQILGQGPKLLIQFQNNGVVDDSQLPKDRFSAERLKGVDSTLKIQPAKLEDSAVYLCASSLGQEYEQYFGPGTRLTVT.

There are many counts of this clonotype. The CDR3 loop is CASSGGLAGNEQFF. The CDR3 region has the DNA TGTGCCAGCAGCGGGGGACTAGCGGGCAATGAGCAGTTCTTC. The chain uses TRBV25-1 and TRBJ2-1; the match to TRBD2 covers 12 bases. The CDR3 extends over 14 amino acids. The germline V gene has CDR1 MGHDK and CDR2 SYGVNS. Germline trimming cut 6 bases from V and 6 bases from J; bases unmatched to any gene: 3. Based on the CDR3 plus reference TRBV25-1 and TRBJ2-1, the full variable domain is EADIYQTPRYLVIGTGKKITLECSQTMGHDKMYWYQQDPGMELHLIHYSYGVNSTEKGDLSSESTVSRIRTEHFPLTLESARPSHTSQYLCASSGGLAGNEQFFGPGTRLTVL.

The count of this clonotype is one. At one of its ends the junction is not consistent with the germline gene, which may arise from a read error. The chain links TRBV27 to TRBJ2-5; 8 positions match TRBD1. CDR1 MNHEY and CDR2 SMNVEV come from the germline V gene (reference sequence). This CDR3 is built from 15 residues. The CDR3 protein is CASSPLTGEQETEYF. CDR3 bases: TGTGCCAGCAGTCCTCTGACAGGGGAGCAAGAGACCGAGTACTTC.

This chain joins TRBV28 and TRBJ2-5; the match to TRBD2 covers 15 bases. After removal of 7 bases from V and 3 bases from J, the junction contained 18 bases not matched to a gene. This CDR3 contains 20 residues. The germline V gene encodes CDR1 MDHEN and CDR2 SYDVKM. In DNA form, the CDR3 reads TGTGCCAGCACCGGGACTAGCGGGAGGAAGGGTCAAAAGGGAAAAGAGACCCAGTACTTC. Encoded protein: CASTGTSGRKGQKGKETQYF.

J is TRBJ1-4 and V is TRBV20-1, with 11 bases lining up with TRBD1. The germline V gene encodes CDR1 DFQATT and CDR2 SNEGSKA (reference sequence). The CDR3 covers 13 residues. V lost 6 bases, J lost 8 bases, and 5 bases stayed unmatched. The CDR3: CSAGTGGLEKLFF. CDR3 DNA: TGCAGTGCCGGGACAGGGGGGTTAGAAAAACTGTTTTTT.

This clonotype was observed at least ten times. The chain links TRBV24-1 to TRBJ2-7; possibly TRBD1 for D (5 bases). Trimming removed 9 bases from V and 2 bases from J, with 19 bases in between. The CDR3 is 15 amino acids. Germline CDR1 is KGHDR and CDR2 is SFDVKD. This CDR3 is CATGLGSGIPYEQYF. The CDR3 DNA sequence: TGTGCCACCGGTCTGGGGTCAGGGATCCCCTACGAGCAGTACTTC.

This clonotype occurred many times. The rearrangement links TRBV28 to TRBJ1-2; D is unclear. The CDR3 loop spans 11 amino acids. Trimming took off 4 bases at V and 8 bases at J, with 8 bases between the two ends. Per the germline V gene, CDR1 is MDHEN and CDR2 is SYDVKM. The CDR3 bases are TGTGCCAGCAGTTCACTAGGAGGCTACACCTTC. Its translation is CASSSLGGYTF.

This clonotype was picked up many times. V usage is TRBV29-1 and J usage is TRBJ1-1, with D hard to call. CDR3 length: 10 amino acids. Germline CDR1 is SQVTM and CDR2 is ANQGSEA. CDR3 sequence: CSALNTEAFF. Written as DNA, the CDR3 is TGCAGTGCCCTGAACACTGAAGCTTTCTTT.

This clonotype has at least ten counts. V usage is TRBV29-1 and J usage is TRBJ2-7; weak D call: TRBD1 (6 bases). The CDR3 has 14 amino acids. Trimming pared 4 bases from V and 0 bases from J, leaving 13 bases between. Germline CDR1 SQVTM, CDR2 ANQGSEA. The chain's CDR3 is CSVVLGQSSYEQYF. Here the CDR3 DNA reads TGCAGCGTTGTGTTGGGACAAAGCTCCTACGAGCAGTACTTC.